These 10 T cell receptor beta chains share one sample of origin, sequenced in a study of T-cell memory formation after mild COVID-19. One entry per CDR3 protein results from TCRdb running MiXCR on the 5' RACE reads. The sample includes 500,000 to 650,000 distinct CDR3 sequences, approximately 21% of them seen just once. Sequenced sample: PBMCs or a T cell subset sorted from them (not recorded which). These receptors were obtained from an adult woman who had mild COVID-19 (a few samples of this study predate the infection). Cell type and time point are not known.

In this sample, this clonotype turned up a few times. The chain employs TRBV28 and TRBJ2-7; D not certain. V lost 4 bases to trimming and J lost 2 bases, with 9 bases between them. Germline lookup yields CDR1 MDHEN and CDR2 SYDVKM. This CDR3 is built from 13 residues. The CDR3 DNA is TGTGCCAGCAGTTATGACGTTACCTACGAGCAGTACTTC. Protein: CASSYDVTYEQYF.

The chain recombines TRBV25-1 with TRBJ2-2; D call uncertain. Trimming shortened V by 1 base and J by 5 bases, and 5 bases separated the two germline ends. From germline, CDR1 is MGHDK and CDR2 SYGVNS. The CDR3 is 13 residues long. The chain's CDR3 is CASSELGTGELFF. DNA for the CDR3: TGTGCCAGCAGTGAATTGGGGACCGGGGAGCTGTTTTTT.

Only one count was recorded for this clonotype. The chain joins TRBV6-6 to TRBJ1-1; no definite D call. Germline V lookup: CDR1 MNHNY, CDR2 SVGAGI (reference sequence). The V end was cut by 8 bases, the J end by 5 bases, with 12 bases between. There are 12 residues in the CDR3. The CDR3 DNA sequence: TGTGCCAGCGTCGAAAGGAGGACTGAAGCTTTCTTT. Protein product: CASVERRTEAFF.

This chain connects TRBV12-3 or TRBV12-4 to TRBJ2-5, with D perhaps TRBD2 (7 bases). The CDR3 length is 16 residues. The V gene lost 2 bases and the J gene lost 5 bases, with 18 bases spanning the gap. The DNA of the CDR3 is TGTGCCAGCAGTTTACTGCGGGGGCGCGGAATGGAGACCCAGTACTTC. Its translation: CASSLLRGRGMETQYF.

The genes are TRBV3-1 and TRBJ2-7, with 7 bases matching TRBD1. Germline CDR1 and CDR2: LGHDT and YNNKEL (reference sequence). V lost 5 bases and J lost 7; bases outside the gene matches: 11. This CDR3 has 14 residues. The CDR3: CASSGRGKGLEQYF. CDR3 coding DNA: TGTGCCAGCAGCGGCAGGGGGAAAGGCTTGGAGCAGTACTTC.

J is TRBJ2-2 and V is TRBV30, with D possibly being TRBD1 (5 bases). CDR1 and CDR2 (germline): GTSNPN, SVGIG (reference sequence). The V and J ends lost 2 bases and 3 bases respectively, with 13 bases between them. The CDR3 loop spans 15 amino acids. CDR3 DNA: TGTGCCTGGAGTCCCGGGCAGGGCGACACCGGGGAGCTGTTTTTT. It encodes CAWSPGQGDTGELFF.

This rearrangement joins TRBV6-5 to TRBJ1-2, with 7 bases aligning to TRBD1. The V and J ends lost 2 bases and 6 bases, in that order; junction bases with no gene match: 12. The V gene's germline CDR1 is MNHEY and CDR2 SVGAGI. CDR3 length equals 16 residues. CDR3 protein: CASSYTITGTVDGYTF. As DNA, the CDR3 is TGTGCCAGCAGTTACACCATAACCGGGACAGTTGATGGCTACACCTTC.

The J gene is TRBJ2-7, the V gene TRBV20-1; D not resolved. Germline-derived CDR1 and CDR2 are DFQATT and SNEGSKA (reference sequence). V was pared by 3 bases and J by 5 bases, with 8 bases between. The CDR3 loop spans 11 amino acids. As DNA, the CDR3 is TGCAGTGCTAGGTGGTTCGACGAGCAGTACTTC. This codes for CSARWFDEQYF.

The chain recombines TRBV6-5 with TRBJ2-5; possibly TRBD2 for D (6 bases). Germline assignment: CDR1 MNHEY and CDR2 SVGAGI. The V gene lost 0 bases and the J gene lost 4 bases, with 12 bases spanning the gap. The CDR3 is 15 residues long. CDR3 loop: CASSYSASEIETQYF. Here the CDR3 DNA reads TGTGCCAGCAGTTACTCCGCTAGCGAAATAGAGACCCAGTACTTC.

The chain is built from TRBV5-1 and TRBJ1-2; 9 bases are a match to TRBD1. V was clipped by 4 bases and J by 7 bases; unmatched bases: 8. This CDR3 comprises 14 residues. Germline assignment: CDR1 SGHRS and CDR2 YFSETQ. The CDR3 DNA sequence: TGCGCCAGCAGCCTAGGACAGGGGTATTTTGGCTACACCTTC. It codes for CASSLGQGYFGYTF.